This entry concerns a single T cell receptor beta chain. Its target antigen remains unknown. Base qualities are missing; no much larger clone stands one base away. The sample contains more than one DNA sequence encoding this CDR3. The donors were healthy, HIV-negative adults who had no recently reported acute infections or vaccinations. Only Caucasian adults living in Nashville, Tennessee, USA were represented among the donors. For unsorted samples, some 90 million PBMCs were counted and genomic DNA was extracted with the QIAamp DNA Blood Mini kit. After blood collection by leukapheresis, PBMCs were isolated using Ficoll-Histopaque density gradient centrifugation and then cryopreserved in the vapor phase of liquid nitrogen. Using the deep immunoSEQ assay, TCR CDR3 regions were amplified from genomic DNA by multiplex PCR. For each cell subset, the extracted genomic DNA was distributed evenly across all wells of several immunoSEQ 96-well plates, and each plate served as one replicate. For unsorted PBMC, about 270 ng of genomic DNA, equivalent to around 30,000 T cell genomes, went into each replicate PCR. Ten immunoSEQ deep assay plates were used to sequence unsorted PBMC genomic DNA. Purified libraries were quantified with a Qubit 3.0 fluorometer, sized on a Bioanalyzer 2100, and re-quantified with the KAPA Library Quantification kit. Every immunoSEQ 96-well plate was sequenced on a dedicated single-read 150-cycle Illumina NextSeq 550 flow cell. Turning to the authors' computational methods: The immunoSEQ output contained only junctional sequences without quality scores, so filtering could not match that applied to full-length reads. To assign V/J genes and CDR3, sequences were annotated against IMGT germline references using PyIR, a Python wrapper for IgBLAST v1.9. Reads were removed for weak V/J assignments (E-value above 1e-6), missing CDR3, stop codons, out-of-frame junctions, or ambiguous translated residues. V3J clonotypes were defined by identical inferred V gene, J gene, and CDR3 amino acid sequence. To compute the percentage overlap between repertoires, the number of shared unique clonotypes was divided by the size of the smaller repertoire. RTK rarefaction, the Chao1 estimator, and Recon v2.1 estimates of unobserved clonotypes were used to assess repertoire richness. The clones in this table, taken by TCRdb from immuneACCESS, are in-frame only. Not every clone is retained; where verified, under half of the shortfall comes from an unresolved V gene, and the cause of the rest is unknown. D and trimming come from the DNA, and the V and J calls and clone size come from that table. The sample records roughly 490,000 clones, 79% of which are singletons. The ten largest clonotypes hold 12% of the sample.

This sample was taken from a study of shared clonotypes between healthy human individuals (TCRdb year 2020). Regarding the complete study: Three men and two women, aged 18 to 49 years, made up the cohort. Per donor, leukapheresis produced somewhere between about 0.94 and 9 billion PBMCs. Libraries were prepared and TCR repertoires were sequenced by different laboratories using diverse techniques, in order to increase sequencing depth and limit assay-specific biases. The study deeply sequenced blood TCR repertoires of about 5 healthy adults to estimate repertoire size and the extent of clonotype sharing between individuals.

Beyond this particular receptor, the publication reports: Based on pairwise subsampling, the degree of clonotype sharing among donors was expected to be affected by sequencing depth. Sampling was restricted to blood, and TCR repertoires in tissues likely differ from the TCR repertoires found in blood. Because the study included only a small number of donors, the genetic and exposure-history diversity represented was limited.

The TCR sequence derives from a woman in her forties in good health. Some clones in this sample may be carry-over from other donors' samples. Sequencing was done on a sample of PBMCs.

The CDR3 corresponds to CASSPRGQETQYF. Read as DNA, the sequence is TGTGCCAGCTCACCAAGGGGACAAGAGACCCAGTACTTC. The V and J genes are TRBV18 and TRBJ2-5; 5 matching bases give a weak D call of TRBD1. From its cysteine to its phenylalanine, the CDR3 spans 13 amino acids. The CDR3 DNA has 39 bases and is translated from base 1. CDR1 and CDR2 (KGHSH, LQKENI) derive from the germline V gene. V sheds 2 bases and J sheds 2 bases, leaving 6 bases between their ends.